This T cell receptor beta chain derives from a study of T cells expressing NK-cell markers. Study-level results: Researchers report these clonotypes also headed the CD3+CD56-NKG2C+ fraction in a handful of donors. A range of about 1.0-8% of CD8+ T cells consisted of dominant NKG2C+ clonotypes in 6 or 7 donors.

In the case of this clonotype: The antigen is not known.

TCRdb reanalyzed the 5' RACE reads and collapses them to one entry per CDR3 protein, without DNA. This sample's table reports about 170,000 distinct CDR3 sequences. The V gene's germline CDR1 is SGHRS and CDR2 YFSETQ. The CDR3 has 14 residues. The sequence came from a man aged 18-69 years in good health. Sequencing input: blood T cells: a sorted CD56 or NKG2C T cell subset, CD4+ or CD8+ T cells, or bulk PBMC T cells (not recorded which). The V and J genes are TRBV5-1 and TRBJ1-1. The CDR3 is CASSAGGGNTEAFF. The full variable domain, with the rest looked up from reference TRBV5-1 and TRBJ1-1, is KAGVTQTPRYLIKTRGQQVTLSCSPISGHRSVSWYQQTPGQGLQFLFEYFSETQRNKGNFPGRFSGRQFSNSRSEMNVSTLELGDSALYLCASSAGGGNTEAFFGQGTRLTVV.